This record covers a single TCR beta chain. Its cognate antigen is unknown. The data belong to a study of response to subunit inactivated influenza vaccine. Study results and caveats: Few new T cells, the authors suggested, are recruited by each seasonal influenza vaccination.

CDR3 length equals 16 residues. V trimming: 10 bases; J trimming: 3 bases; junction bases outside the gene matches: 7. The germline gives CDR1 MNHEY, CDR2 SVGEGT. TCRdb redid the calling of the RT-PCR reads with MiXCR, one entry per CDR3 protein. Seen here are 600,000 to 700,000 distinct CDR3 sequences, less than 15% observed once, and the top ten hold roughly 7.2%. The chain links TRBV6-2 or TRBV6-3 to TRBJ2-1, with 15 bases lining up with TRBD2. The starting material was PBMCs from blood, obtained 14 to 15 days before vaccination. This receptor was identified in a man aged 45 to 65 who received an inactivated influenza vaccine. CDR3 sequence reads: CATGTSGRRLYNEQFF. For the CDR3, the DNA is TGTGCCACCGGGACTAGCGGGAGGAGGCTCTACAATGAGCAGTTCTTC.